Below, 8 T cell receptor beta chains from the same sample are listed, as sequenced in a study of blood T cell repertoires in COVID-19. Clones were sequenced by immunoSEQ multiplex PCR, and TCRdb holds only the in-frame ones, with some missing. The sample lists roughly 280,000 clones, about nine tenths occurring once. The material sequenced was peripheral blood. These receptors originate from a man aged 50-59 years with acute or convalescent COVID-19.

This clone was picked up one time. The CDR3 DNA sequence: TGTGCCTGGAGTCCTAGCGTCACAGATACGCAGTATTTT. Translation gives CAWSPSVTDTQYF. The V gene is TRBV30, the J gene TRBJ2-3; D may be TRBD2 (6 bases). This CDR3 contains 13 residues. Germline CDR1 GTSNPN, CDR2 SVGIG (reference sequence). Trimming left V 2 bases short and J 2 bases short, with 8 bases between.

The V call is TRBV19, the J call TRBJ1-2, with 8 bases identical to TRBD1. This CDR3 region has 13 residues. Per germline, CDR1 LNHDA and CDR2 SQIVND (reference sequence). Trimming took 11 bases from V and 4 from J; bases not matched to a gene: 9. The CDR3 region is CASADRVAYGYTF. DNA of the CDR3: TGTGCCTCCGCGGACAGGGTCGCCTATGGCTACACCTTC.

Only one count was recorded for this clone. J is TRBJ1-5 and V is TRBV4-1, with a weak D call TRBD1 (5 bases). The germline V gene has CDR1 MGHRA and CDR2 YSYEKL. The CDR3 is 14 residues long. Trimming shortened V by 0 bases and J by 5 bases, and 8 bases separated the two germline ends. The CDR3 is CASSQDAGHQPQHF. The DNA of the CDR3 is TGCGCCAGCAGCCAAGATGCAGGGCATCAGCCCCAGCATTTT.

The chain is built from TRBV7-6 and TRBJ2-1, with TRBD2 matching 8 bases. Germline trimming cut 4 bases from V and 6 bases from J; bases unmatched to any gene: 14. The CDR3 is 17 residues long. The germline V gene has CDR1 SGHVS and CDR2 FNYEAQ. The CDR3 DNA reads as TGTGCCAGCAGCTCCCCCAGGGAGCGGGGGCCAATCAATGAGCAGTTCTTC. It specifies CASSSPRERGPINEQFF.

The chain combines TRBV6-5 with TRBJ1-1; TRBD1 agrees at 11 bases. J lost 4 bases, V lost 4 bases, and 5 bases had no gene match. In germline, CDR1 is MNHEY, CDR2 SVGAGI. This CDR3 has 15 residues. The CDR3 DNA reads TGTGCCAGCAGTTGGACAGGGGGCGGGGGCACTGAAGCTTTCTTT. It translates to CASSWTGGGGTEAFF.

The gene calls are TRBV7-8 and TRBJ1-5, with a weak D call TRBD1 (5 bases). Germline V gene data show CDR1 as SGHVS and CDR2 as FQNEAQ. With 1 base removed from V and 7 bases from J, the gap between germline ends came to 11 bases. The CDR3 has 14 amino acids. The CDR3 sequence: CASSLVRAPQPQHF. In DNA, the CDR3 is TGTGCCAGCAGCTTAGTCAGGGCACCGCAGCCCCAGCATTTT.

This chain connects TRBV6-5 to TRBJ1-2; the D is unclear. The germline V gene has CDR1 MNHEY and CDR2 SVGAGI. The germline V and J ends were trimmed by 2 bases and 4 bases, with 11 bases remaining between them. CDR3 length: 14 residues. The CDR3 sequence: CASSYKEGSYGYTF. The CDR3 bases are TGTGCCAGCAGTTACAAAGAGGGTTCCTATGGCTACACCTTC.

V gene TRBV10-1 combines with J gene TRBJ2-3, with D maybe TRBD1 (6 bases). The CDR3 consists of 14 residues. V was cut by 3 bases and J by 10 bases, with 17 bases left in between. Germline assignment: CDR1 WNHNN and CDR2 SYGVQD (reference sequence). CDR3 nucleotide sequence: TGCGCCAGCAGTGAAGCAAGCCGGCAGGGGTCGCAGTATTTT. Translated, it gives CASSEASRQGSQYF.